These 24 T cell receptor beta chains originate from one sample sequenced in a study of blood T cell repertoires in COVID-19. The method was immunoSEQ multiplex PCR; TCRdb's version includes in-frame clones alone and lacks a portion of them. The sample holds hundreds of thousands of clones; over 75% are singletons and the top ten take roughly 14%. The sample consisted of peripheral blood. The receptors were gathered from a human donor in a cohort sampled during active COVID-19.

The V gene is TRBV13, the J gene TRBJ2-2; TRBD1 matches 7 bases. The junction had 5 bases not matched to a gene; V was cut back by 0 bases and J by 1 base. Germline assignment: CDR1 PRHDT and CDR2 FYEKMQ (reference sequence). This CDR3 region has 17 residues. CDR3 nucleotides: TGTGCCAGCAGCTTAGGCGGGACAGAATTGAACACCGGGGAGCTGTTTTTT. It translates to CASSLGGTELNTGELFF.

This chain connects TRBV19 to TRBJ2-7; tentative D call: TRBD1 (6 bases). This CDR3 contains 17 residues. Germline CDR1 reads LNHDA; CDR2 reads SQIVND (reference sequence). Trimming shortened V by 4 bases and J by 4 bases, and 23 bases separated the two germline ends. CDR3 nucleotides: TGTGCCAGTAGTACCTCCACAGGGCTTTCCAGTAGGTACGAGCAGTACTTC. Translating it yields CASSTSTGLSSRYEQYF.

The rearrangement links TRBV4-3 to TRBJ2-3, with 12 bases aligning to TRBD2. The germline CDR1 and CDR2 sequences are LGHNA and YSLEER. V shed 2 bases and J 4 bases; nucleotides not matched to a gene: 4. This CDR3 is built from 16 residues. CDR3 nucleotides: TGCGCCAGCAGCCAACAGACTAGCGGGAGCTCAGATACGCAGTATTTT. Translated, it gives CASSQQTSGSSDTQYF.

V and J are TRBV5-1 and TRBJ1-2; unclear D gene. This CDR3 spans 13 amino acids. V was cut by 0 bases and J by 0 bases, with 3 bases left in between. CDR1 SGHRS and CDR2 YFSETQ come from the germline V gene. CDR3 DNA sequence: TGCGCCAGCAGCTTGGGAGCTAACTATGGCTACACCTTC. As protein: CASSLGANYGYTF.

The genes are TRBV6-1 and TRBJ1-6; the D is unclear. Trimming removed 2 bases from V and 9 bases from J, with 8 bases in between. The germline V gene has CDR1 MNHNS and CDR2 SASEGT. The CDR3 loop spans 13 amino acids. CDR3 residues: CASSEYESSPLHF. In nucleotides, the CDR3 is TGTGCCAGCAGTGAATATGAGAGTTCACCCCTCCACTTT.

The chain links TRBV4-1 to TRBJ2-1, with D uncertain. Germline values: CDR1 MGHRA, CDR2 YSYEKL. V lost 1 base to trimming and J lost 5 bases, with 12 bases between them. The CDR3 spans 15 residues. CDR3 in amino acids: CASSQATGWDNEQFF. The DNA for the CDR3 is TGCGCCAGCAGCCAAGCAACGGGTTGGGACAATGAGCAGTTCTTC.

The chain links TRBV29-1 to TRBJ2-2, with TRBD1 matching 7 bases. The CDR3 extends over 14 amino acids. Per germline, CDR1 SQVTM and CDR2 ANQGSEA. V trimming: 7 bases; J trimming: 2 bases; junction bases outside the gene matches: 7. CDR3 in DNA: TGCAGCGCCAAGACAGGGATAAACACCGGGGAGCTGTTTTTT. This encodes CSAKTGINTGELFF.

The chain couples TRBV6-6 to TRBJ1-4, with TRBD1 matching 9 bases. Germline loops: CDR1 MNHNY, CDR2 SVGAGI (reference sequence). The CDR3 totals 15 residues. Trimming took 5 bases from V and 6 from J; bases not matched to a gene: 7. CDR3 sequence: CASSDRQGGDEKLFF. The DNA of the CDR3 is TGTGCCAGCAGTGACCGACAGGGGGGAGATGAAAAACTGTTTTTT.

This chain links TRBV5-4 with TRBJ2-5; D perhaps matches TRBD2 (6 bases). In germline, CDR1 is SGHNT, CDR2 YYREEE (reference sequence). V was cut by 4 bases and J by 5 bases, with 12 bases left in between. This CDR3 is 13 amino acids long. CDR3 in amino acids: CASSHPSVETQYF. The CDR3 DNA reads as TGTGCCAGCAGCCATCCTAGCGTGGAGACCCAGTACTTC.

This clone came up a few times. This chain uses TRBV28 with TRBJ2-2; 9 positions agree with TRBD2. Germline V gene data show CDR1 as MDHEN and CDR2 as SYDVKM. The CDR3 contains 15 residues. V shed 4 bases, J shed 6 bases, and the junction held 6 bases outside the gene matches. The CDR3 here is CASSYPGLASGELFF. CDR3 bases: TGTGCCAGCAGTTATCCGGGACTAGCATCCGGGGAGCTGTTTTTT.

The rearrangement links TRBV9 to TRBJ1-4; the D is unclear. V lost 0 bases and J 8 bases, leaving 11 bases between the germline ends. The CDR3 spans 14 residues. Germline loops: CDR1 SGDLS, CDR2 YYNGEE. DNA of the CDR3: TGTGCCAGCAGCGTAGGTGGCCGTTACGAAAAACTGTTTTTT. Translated: CASSVGGRYEKLFF.

The chain employs TRBV19 and TRBJ2-1; TRBD2 aligns across 13 bases. Unmatched junction bases numbered 4, after V lost 4 bases and J lost 1 base. The germline CDR1 and CDR2 sequences are LNHDA and SQIVND (reference sequence). This CDR3 contains 17 residues. CDR3 DNA sequence: TGTGCCAGTAGTAGGGGACTAGCGGGATTTTCCTACAATGAGCAGTTCTTC. Its protein is CASSRGLAGFSYNEQFF.

The CDR3 DNA reads TGTGCCAGCAGCCCGCTTTGGCTCTCGGCTAGCCGGGAGACCCAGTACTTC. Amino acid sequence: CASSPLWLSASRETQYF. The chain uses TRBV3-1 (or the pseudogene TRBV3-2) and TRBJ2-5, with D possibly matching TRBD2 (5 bases). The V and J ends lost 4 bases and 5 bases respectively, with 23 bases between them. Germline CDR1 is LGHDT and CDR2 is YNNKEL (reference sequence). The CDR3 sequence is 17 residues long.

The rearrangement links TRBV27 to TRBJ1-5; D is uncertain. CDR3 length: 15 amino acids. V lost 3 bases, J lost 3 bases, and 12 bases lay in between. Germline-derived CDR1 and CDR2 are MNHEY and SMNVEV (reference sequence). The CDR3 here is CASSFEGRHNQPQHF. CDR3 coding DNA: TGTGCCAGCAGTTTTGAAGGCAGGCACAATCAGCCCCAGCATTTT.

The table lists this clone with a few counts. V is TRBV5-4 and J is TRBJ2-1; D possibly corresponds to TRBD2 (6 bases). The CDR3 has 17 residues. V was clipped by 0 bases and J by 0 bases, with 13 bases between them. The germline V gene has CDR1 SGHNT and CDR2 YYREEE (reference sequence). Here the CDR3 reads CASSLDLRGVSYNEQFF. CDR3 sequence (DNA): TGTGCCAGCAGCTTGGATTTGCGCGGGGTCTCCTACAATGAGCAGTTCTTC.

The chain has TRBV3-1 (or the pseudogene TRBV3-2) and TRBJ2-4, with 10 bases fitting TRBD2. J lost 1 base, V lost 3 bases, and 6 bases had no gene match. This CDR3 has 17 amino acids. The germline CDR1 and CDR2 sequences are LGHDT and YNNKEL (reference sequence). The chain's CDR3 is CASSQAGTSAAKNIQYF. Here the CDR3 DNA reads TGTGCCAGCAGCCAGGCCGGGACTAGCGCGGCCAAAAACATTCAGTACTTC.

The V call is TRBV6-4, the J call TRBJ2-3; D perhaps matches TRBD2 (6 bases). The germline V gene encodes CDR1 MRHNA and CDR2 SNTAGT. CDR3 length: 13 amino acids. Trimming took 5 bases from V and 6 from J, leaving 12 bases between them. The CDR3, as DNA: TGTGCCAGCAGTTCCAGCGGGTATGATACGCAGTATTTT. It translates to CASSSSGYDTQYF.

This clone was recorded a few times. J is TRBJ1-1 and V is TRBV7-8; D is possibly TRBD1 (6 bases). Germline CDR1 SGHVS, CDR2 FQNEAQ. With 4 bases removed from V and 0 bases from J, the gap between germline ends came to 15 bases. The CDR3 loop spans 16 amino acids. CDR3 sequence: CASSSAGGSMNTEAFF. CDR3 coding DNA: TGTGCCAGCAGCTCCGCGGGGGGCTCCATGAACACTGAAGCTTTCTTT.

V usage is TRBV12-3 or TRBV12-4 and J usage is TRBJ2-2, with TRBD1 matching 7 bases. V shed 4 bases, J shed 6 bases, and the junction held 2 bases outside the gene matches. This CDR3 comprises 13 residues. CDR3 DNA: TGTGCCAGCAGTTCCGGACAGGCCGGGGAGCTGTTTTTT. Its protein is CASSSGQAGELFF.

This clone was seen only once. The chain recombines TRBV11-3 with TRBJ2-7; TRBD2 aligns across 15 bases. V lost 5 bases and J lost 0; bases outside the gene matches: 2. Germline V lookup: CDR1 SGHNT, CDR2 YENEEA. This CDR3 is 16 amino acids long. CDR3 sequence: CASSGTSGRSSYEQYF. In nucleotides, the CDR3 is TGTGCCAGCAGCGGGACTAGCGGGAGGTCCTCCTACGAGCAGTACTTC.

The chain recombines TRBV6-5 with TRBJ1-1; tentative D call: TRBD1 (5 bases). Germline loops: CDR1 MNHEY, CDR2 SVGAGI. Trimming removed 6 bases at V and 6 bases at J, with 14 bases between. CDR3 size: 13 residues. For the CDR3, the DNA is TGTGCCAGCAGGTTGCAGGGTCGACCTGAAGCTTTCTTT. This sequence encodes CASRLQGRPEAFF.

V is TRBV15 and J is TRBJ2-5, with D unclear. The V gene lost 0 bases and the J gene lost 0 bases, with 5 bases spanning the gap. The CDR3 has 14 amino acids. Per the germline V gene, CDR1 is LNHNV and CDR2 is YYDKDF (reference sequence). The chain's CDR3 is CATSRDPNQETQYF. DNA of the CDR3: TGTGCCACCAGCAGAGACCCCAACCAAGAGACCCAGTACTTC.

The chain joins TRBV5-1 to TRBJ1-5; D not certain. The CDR3 loop spans 15 amino acids. Germline values: CDR1 SGHRS, CDR2 YFSETQ. The V and J ends lost 0 bases and 3 bases respectively, with 10 bases between them. CDR3 DNA sequence: TGCGCCAGCAGCTTGGATAGCCCGACCAATCAGCCCCAGCATTTT. Its protein product is CASSLDSPTNQPQHF.

This clone was seen a single time. The rearrangement joins TRBV7-3 to TRBJ2-1; 9 bases align to TRBD2. The CDR3 sequence is 15 residues long. The V and J ends lost 3 bases and 6 bases, in that order; junction bases with no gene match: 6. In germline, CDR1 is SGHTA, CDR2 FQGTGA. CDR3 in amino acids: CASSFETSGFNEQFF. CDR3 sequence (DNA): TGTGCCAGCAGCTTCGAGACTAGCGGTTTCAATGAGCAGTTCTTC.